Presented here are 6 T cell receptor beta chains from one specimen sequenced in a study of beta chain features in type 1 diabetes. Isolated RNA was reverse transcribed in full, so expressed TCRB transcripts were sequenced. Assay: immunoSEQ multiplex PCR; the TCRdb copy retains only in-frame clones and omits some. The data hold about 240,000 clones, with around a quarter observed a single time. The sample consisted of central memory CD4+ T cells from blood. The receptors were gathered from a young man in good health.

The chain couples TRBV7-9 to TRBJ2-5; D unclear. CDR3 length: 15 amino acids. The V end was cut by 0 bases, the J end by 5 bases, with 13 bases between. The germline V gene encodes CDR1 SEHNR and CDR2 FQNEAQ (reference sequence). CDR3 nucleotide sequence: TGTGCCAGCAGCTTAGCGAGAAAGACCGGGGAGACCCAGTACTTC. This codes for CASSLARKTGETQYF. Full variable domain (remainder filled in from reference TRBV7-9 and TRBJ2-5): DTGVSQNPRHKITKRGQNVTFRCDPISEHNRLYWYRQTLGQGPEFLTYFQNEAQLEKSRLLSDRFSAERPKGSFSTLEIQRTEQGDSAMYLCASSLARKTGETQYFGPGTRLLVL.

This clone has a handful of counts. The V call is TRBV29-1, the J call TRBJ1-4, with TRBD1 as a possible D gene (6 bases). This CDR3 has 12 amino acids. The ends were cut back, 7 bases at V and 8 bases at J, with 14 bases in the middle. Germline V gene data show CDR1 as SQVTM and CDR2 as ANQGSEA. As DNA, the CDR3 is TGCAGCGCGAAGGAGGACAGCGAAAAACTGTTTTTT. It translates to CSAKEDSEKLFF.

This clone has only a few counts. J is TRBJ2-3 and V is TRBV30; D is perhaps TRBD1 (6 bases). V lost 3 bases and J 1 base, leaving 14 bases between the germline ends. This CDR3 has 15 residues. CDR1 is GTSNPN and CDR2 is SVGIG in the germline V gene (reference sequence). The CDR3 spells CAWSYGRGGTDTQYF. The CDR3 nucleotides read TGTGCCTGGAGCTATGGCAGGGGAGGCACAGATACGCAGTATTTT.

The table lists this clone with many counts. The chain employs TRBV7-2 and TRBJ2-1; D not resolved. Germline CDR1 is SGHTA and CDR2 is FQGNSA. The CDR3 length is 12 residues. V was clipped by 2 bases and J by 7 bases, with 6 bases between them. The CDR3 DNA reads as TGTGCCAGCAGCTTATTTCGAAATGAGCAGTTCTTC. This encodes CASSLFRNEQFF.

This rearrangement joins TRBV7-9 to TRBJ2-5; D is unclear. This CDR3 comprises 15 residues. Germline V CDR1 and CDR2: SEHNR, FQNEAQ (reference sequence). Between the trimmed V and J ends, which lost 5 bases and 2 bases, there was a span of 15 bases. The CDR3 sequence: CASSRPVGQQETQYF. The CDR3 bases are TGTGCCAGCAGCCGCCCCGTTGGGCAGCAAGAGACCCAGTACTTC. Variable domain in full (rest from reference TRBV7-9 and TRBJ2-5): DTGVSQNPRHKITKRGQNVTFRCDPISEHNRLYWYRQTLGQGPEFLTYFQNEAQLEKSRLLSDRFSAERPKGSFSTLEIQRTEQGDSAMYLCASSRPVGQQETQYFGPGTRLLVL.

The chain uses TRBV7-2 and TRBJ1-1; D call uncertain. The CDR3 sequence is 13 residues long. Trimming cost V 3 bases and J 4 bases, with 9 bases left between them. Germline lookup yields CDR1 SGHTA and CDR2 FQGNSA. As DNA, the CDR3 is TGTGCCAGCAGCTTGCAGGCAGTCACTGAAGCTTTCTTT. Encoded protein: CASSLQAVTEAFF.